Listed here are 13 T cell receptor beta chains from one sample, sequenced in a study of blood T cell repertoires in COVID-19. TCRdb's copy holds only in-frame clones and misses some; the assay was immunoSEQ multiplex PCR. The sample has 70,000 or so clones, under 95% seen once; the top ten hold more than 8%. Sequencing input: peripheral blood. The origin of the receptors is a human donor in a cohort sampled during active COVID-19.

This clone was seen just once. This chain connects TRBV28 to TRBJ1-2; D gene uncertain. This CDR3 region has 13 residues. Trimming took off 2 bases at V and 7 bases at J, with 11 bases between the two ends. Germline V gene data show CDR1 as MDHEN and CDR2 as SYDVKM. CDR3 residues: CASSLPQIIGYTF. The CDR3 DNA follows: TGTGCCAGCAGTTTACCCCAAATCATTGGCTACACCTTC.

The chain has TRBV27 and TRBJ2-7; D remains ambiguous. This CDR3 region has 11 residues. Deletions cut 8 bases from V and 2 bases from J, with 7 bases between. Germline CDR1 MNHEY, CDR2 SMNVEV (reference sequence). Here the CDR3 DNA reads TGTGCCAGCGGTACTACCTACGAGCAGTACTTC. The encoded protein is CASGTTYEQYF.

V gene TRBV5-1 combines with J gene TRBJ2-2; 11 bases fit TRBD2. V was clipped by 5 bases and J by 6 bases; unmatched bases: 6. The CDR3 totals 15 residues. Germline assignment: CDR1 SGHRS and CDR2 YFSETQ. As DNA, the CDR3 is TGCGCCAGCAGACCTGGGACTAGCGGTGCCGGGGAGCTGTTTTTT. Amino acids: CASRPGTSGAGELFF.

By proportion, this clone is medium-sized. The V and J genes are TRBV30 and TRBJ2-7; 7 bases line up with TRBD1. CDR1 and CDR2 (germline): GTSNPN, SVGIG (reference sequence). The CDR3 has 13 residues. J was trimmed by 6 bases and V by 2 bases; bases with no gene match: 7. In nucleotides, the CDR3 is TGTGCCTGGAGTTCGACAGGGAATGGCGAGCAGTACTTC. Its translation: CAWSSTGNGEQYF.

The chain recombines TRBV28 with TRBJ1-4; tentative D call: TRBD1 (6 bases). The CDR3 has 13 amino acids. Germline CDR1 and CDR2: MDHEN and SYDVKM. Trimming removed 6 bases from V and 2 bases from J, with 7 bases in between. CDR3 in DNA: TGTGCCAGCAGGGACAGTACTAATGAAAAACTGTTTTTT. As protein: CASRDSTNEKLFF. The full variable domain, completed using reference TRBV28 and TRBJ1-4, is DVKVTQSSRYLVKRTGEKVFLECVQDMDHENMFWYRQDPGLGLRLIYFSYDVKMKEKGDIPEGYSVSREKKERFSLILESASTNQTSMYLCASRDSTNEKLFFGSGTQLSVL.

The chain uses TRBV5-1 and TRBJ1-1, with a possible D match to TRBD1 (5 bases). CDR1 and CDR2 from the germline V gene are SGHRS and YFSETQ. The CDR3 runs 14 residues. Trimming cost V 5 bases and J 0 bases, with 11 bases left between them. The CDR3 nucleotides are TGCGCCAGCAGACAGGATGGGATGAACACTGAAGCTTTCTTT. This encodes CASRQDGMNTEAFF.

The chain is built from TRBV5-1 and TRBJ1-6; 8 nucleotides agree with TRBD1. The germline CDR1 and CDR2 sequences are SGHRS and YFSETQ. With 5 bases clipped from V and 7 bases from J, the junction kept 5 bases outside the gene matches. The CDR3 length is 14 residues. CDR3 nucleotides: TGCGCCAGCAGTCGGGACAGGCTCAATTCACCCCTCCACTTT. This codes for CASSRDRLNSPLHF. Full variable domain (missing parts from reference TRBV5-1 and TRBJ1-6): KAGVTQTPRYLIKTRGQQVTLSCSPISGHRSVSWYQQTPGQGLQFLFEYFSETQRNKGNFPGRFSGRQFSNSRSEMNVSTLELGDSALYLCASSRDRLNSPLHFGNGTRLTVT.

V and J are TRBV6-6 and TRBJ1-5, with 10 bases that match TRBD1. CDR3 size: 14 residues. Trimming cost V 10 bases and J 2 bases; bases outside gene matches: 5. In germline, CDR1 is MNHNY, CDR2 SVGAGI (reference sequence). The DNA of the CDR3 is TGTGCCACCTCGACAGGGGGCCGCAATCAGCCCCAGCATTTT. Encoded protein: CATSTGGRNQPQHF.

Written as DNA, the CDR3 is TGTGCCAGCAGCTTGGCCGACAGTGCCCAATACGAGCAGTACTTC. Translation: CASSLADSAQYEQYF. The V call is TRBV7-8, the J call TRBJ2-7, with a tentative D call TRBD1 (5 bases). Germline CDR1 and CDR2: SGHVS and FQNEAQ. The CDR3 length is 15 residues. V lost 3 bases to trimming and J lost 4 bases, with 16 bases between them.

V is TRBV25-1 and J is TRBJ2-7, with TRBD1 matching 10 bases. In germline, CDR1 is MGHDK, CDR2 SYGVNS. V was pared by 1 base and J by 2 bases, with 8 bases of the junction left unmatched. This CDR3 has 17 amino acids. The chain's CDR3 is CASSELGAGTGAYEQYF. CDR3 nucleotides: TGTGCCAGCAGTGAATTGGGGGCCGGGACAGGGGCCTACGAGCAGTACTTC.

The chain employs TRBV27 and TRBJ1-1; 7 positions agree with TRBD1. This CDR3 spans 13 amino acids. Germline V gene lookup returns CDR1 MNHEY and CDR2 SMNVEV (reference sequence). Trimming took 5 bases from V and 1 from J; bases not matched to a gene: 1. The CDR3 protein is CASSPGGNTEAFF. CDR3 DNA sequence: TGTGCCAGCAGTCCAGGGGGGAACACTGAAGCTTTCTTT.

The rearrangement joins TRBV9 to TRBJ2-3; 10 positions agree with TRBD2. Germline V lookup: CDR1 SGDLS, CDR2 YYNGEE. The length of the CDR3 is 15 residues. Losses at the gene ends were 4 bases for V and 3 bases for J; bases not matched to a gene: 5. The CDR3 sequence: CASSLRSGGTDTQYF. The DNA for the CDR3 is TGTGCCAGCAGCCTCCGTAGCGGGGGGACAGATACGCAGTATTTT.

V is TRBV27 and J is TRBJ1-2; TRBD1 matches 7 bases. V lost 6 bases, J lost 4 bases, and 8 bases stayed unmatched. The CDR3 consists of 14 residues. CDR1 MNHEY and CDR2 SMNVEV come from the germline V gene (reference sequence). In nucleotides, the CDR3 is TGTGCCAGCAGACTCAGGGGGTCATTCTATGGCTACACCTTC. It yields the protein CASRLRGSFYGYTF.